A single T cell receptor (beta chain) is shown here with its context. The antigen it binds to is not known. Nothing much larger sits one base from this clone, and base qualities are not available. This entry is derived from a study of T-cell reconstitution after alpha-beta-depleted transplantation in children (dated by TCRdb to 2016 to 2017). Context from the whole study: Using TCR repertoire profiling, the study followed T-cell immune reconstitution in a quantitative way in children after TCRalphabeta/CD19-depleted allogeneic hematopoietic cell transplantation.

The library was obtained by PCR. Sequencing instrument: Illumina HiSeq 2500. TCR libraries were prepared with molecular barcoding, using unique molecular identifiers to normalize TCRbeta repertoire quantification. The public reads were reanalyzed by TCRdb: fastp trimming at Q25, MiXCR alignment, in-frame beta chains only. Identical CDR3 protein sequences are pooled into one entry, listed with their most common genes and DNA. Within this sample are some 640,000 distinct CDR3 sequences, with roughly 17% of them counted one time only. The ten largest clones capture under 1.2% of the sample. The CDR3 runs 17 residues from the cysteine to the phenylalanine. The retained sequence is limited to the CDR3, 51 bases, with the frame set at the first base. The germline ends are 20 bases apart after V is trimmed by 0 bases and J by 7 bases. Sequences SGHRS (CDR1) and YFSETQ (CDR2) are obtained from the germline V gene.

This clonotype originated in a human donor who donated a stem cell graft to a child with acute myeloid leukemia. This specimen consisted of PBMCs from the stem cell graft donor, obtained from the stem cell graft. This chain is built from TRBV5-1 and TRBJ2-1, and the D gene may be TRBD1, 5 bases matching. The DNA sequence reads TGCGCCAGCAGCTTGGAGGGGCCCCAGATCCCCCGAAATGAGCAGTTCTTC. Its translation is CASSLEGPQIPRNEQFF. With all but the CDR3 taken from the reference TRBV5-1 and TRBJ2-1 genes, the full variable domain is: KAGVTQTPRYLIKTRGQQVTLSCSPISGHRSVSWYQQTPGQGLQFLFEYFSETQRNKGNFPGRFSGRQFSNSRSEMNVSTLELGDSALYLCASSLEGPQIPRNEQFFGPGTRLTVL.